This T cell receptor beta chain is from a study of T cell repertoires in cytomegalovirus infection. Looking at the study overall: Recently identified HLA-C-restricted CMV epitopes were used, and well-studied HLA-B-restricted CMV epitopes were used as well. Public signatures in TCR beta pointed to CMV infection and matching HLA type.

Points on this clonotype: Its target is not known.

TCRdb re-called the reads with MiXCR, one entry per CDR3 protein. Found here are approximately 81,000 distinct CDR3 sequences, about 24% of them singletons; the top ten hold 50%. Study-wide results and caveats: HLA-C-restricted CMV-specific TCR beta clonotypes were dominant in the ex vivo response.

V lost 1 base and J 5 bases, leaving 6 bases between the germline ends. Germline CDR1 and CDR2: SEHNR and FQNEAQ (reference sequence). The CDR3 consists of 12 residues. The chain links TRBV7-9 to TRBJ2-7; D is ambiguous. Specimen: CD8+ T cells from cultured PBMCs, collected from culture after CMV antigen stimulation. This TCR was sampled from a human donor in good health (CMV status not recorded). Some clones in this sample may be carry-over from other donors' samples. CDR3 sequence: CASSLVGHEQYF. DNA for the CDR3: TGTGCCAGCAGCTTAGTGGGCCACGAGCAGTACTTC.